This T cell receptor (beta chain) was retrieved from a study of T cell responses to AZD1222 COVID-19 vaccine. Study-wide results and caveats: CD4 TCRs linked to vaccination spanned spike, dominating at 160-218 and 743-854. Mostly white British, mostly female donors; authors suggested clonal diversity may be underestimated. Spike-specific TCR depth and breadth grew after two AZD1222 doses. Only a handful of individuals given AZD1222 were seropositive at baseline.

Unmatched junction bases numbered 10, after V lost 3 bases and J lost 7 bases. CDR1 is SGHRS, CDR2 YFSETQ, per germline. This CDR3 comprises 17 residues. Concerning this clone itself: Its antigen is unknown.

The method was immunoSEQ multiplex PCR; TCRdb's version includes in-frame clones alone and lacks a portion of them. The table has around 140,000 clones, approximately 90% seen once. This chain joins TRBV5-1 and TRBJ2-3, with 14 bases identical to TRBD2. This receptor was taken from an adult who received the AZD1222 COVID-19 vaccine. The starting material was peripheral blood, obtained 28 days after the second AZD1222 dose. The DNA for the CDR3 is TGCGCCAGCAGCTACGACCCGACTAGCGGGGGGGCAAATACGCAGTATTTT. Its translation is CASSYDPTSGGANTQYF.